Presented here are 20 T cell receptor beta chains from one specimen sequenced in a study of cytomegalovirus exposure and HLA in healthy donors. Using immunoSEQ multiplex PCR, the repertoire was profiled, and TCRdb retains in-frame clones only, with some absent. Of fewer than 150,000 clones in the sample, around 90% were seen once. Material for sequencing was PBMCs. The receptor source for this set is a woman aged 18-35 years in good health and CMV-seropositive.

The chain couples TRBV7-3 to TRBJ2-3; TRBD2 agrees at 9 bases. The CDR3 loop spans 17 amino acids. The V gene end was trimmed by 0 bases and the J gene end by 6 bases; junction bases not matched to a gene: 10. Germline-derived CDR1 and CDR2 are SGHTA and FQGTGA. This CDR3 reads CASSLTQAGGAGDTQYF. The DNA of the CDR3 is TGTGCCAGCAGCTTAACCCAAGCGGGAGGTGCGGGGGATACGCAGTATTTT.

The chain employs TRBV13 and TRBJ1-1; D ambiguous. The CDR3 has 11 residues. Trimming cost V 5 bases and J 4 bases, with 5 bases left between them. CDR1 and CDR2 (germline): PRHDT, FYEKMQ (reference sequence). The CDR3, as DNA: TGTGCCAGCAGCCCAGGCACTGAAGCTTTCTTT. Translated, it gives CASSPGTEAFF.

The chain recombines TRBV5-1 with TRBJ2-1, with TRBD1 matching over 7 bases. V shed 3 bases, J shed 8 bases, and the junction held 5 bases outside the gene matches. This CDR3 region has 13 residues. Germline-derived CDR1 and CDR2 are SGHRS and YFSETQ. CDR3 loop: CASSYGTVDEQFF. Written as DNA, the CDR3 is TGCGCCAGCAGCTACGGGACAGTGGATGAGCAGTTCTTC.

A word on this clone: One end of the junction varies from germline; a read error may be responsible. V usage is TRBV5-1 and J usage is TRBJ2-1, with a weak D call TRBD2 (6 bases). The CDR3 loop spans 13 amino acids. The germline V gene encodes CDR1 SGHRS and CDR2 YFSETQ. For the CDR3, the DNA is TGTGCCAGCAGCTCGACGGAGGGCAATGAGCAGTTCTTC. It specifies CASSSTEGNEQFF. The full variable domain, completed using reference TRBV5-1 and TRBJ2-1, is KAGVTQTPRYLIKTRGQQVTLSCSPISGHRSVSWYQQTPGQGLQFLFEYFSETQRNKGNFPGRFSGRQFSNSRSEMNVSTLELGDSALYLCASSSTEGNEQFFGPGTRLTVL.

J is TRBJ1-1 and V is TRBV7-8; D gene unclear. Germline V lookup: CDR1 SGHVS, CDR2 FQNEAQ. CDR3 length: 14 amino acids. V dropped 1 base and J dropped 3 bases, with 9 bases sitting between them. CDR3 sequence: CASSLEATYTEAFF. CDR3 coding DNA: TGTGCCAGCAGCTTAGAGGCGACTTACACTGAAGCTTTCTTT.

The CDR3 DNA follows: TGTGCCAGCAGCCGCCCTCGGGATACGCAGTATTTT. Amino acids: CASSRPRDTQYF. This rearrangement joins TRBV7-2 to TRBJ2-3; no firm D call. This CDR3 has 12 residues. V was trimmed by 5 bases and J by 6 bases, leaving 9 bases between them. Germline CDR1 SGHTA, CDR2 FQGNSA.

For the CDR3, the DNA is TGCGCCAGCAGCCGGGGGACCGGGCCAGATACGCAGTATTTT. Its translation: CASSRGTGPDTQYF. The chain has TRBV5-1 and TRBJ2-3; a weak D match, TRBD2 (6 bases). The V gene's germline CDR1 is SGHRS and CDR2 YFSETQ. The CDR3 runs to 14 residues. Trimming shortened V by 4 bases and J by 4 bases, and 13 bases separated the two germline ends.

The J gene is TRBJ1-6, the V gene TRBV7-2; D is uncertain. The ends were cut back, 5 bases at V and 0 bases at J, with 5 bases in the middle. In germline, CDR1 is SGHTA, CDR2 FQGNSA. This CDR3 region has 14 residues. CDR3 sequence: CASSPSSYNSPLHF. DNA for the CDR3: TGTGCCAGCAGCCCCAGCTCCTATAATTCACCCCTCCACTTT.

This clone was seen a single time. This sequence joins TRBV29-1 and TRBJ2-3; no definite D call. Trimming removed 4 bases from V and 2 bases from J, with 7 bases in between. From germline, CDR1 is SQVTM and CDR2 ANQGSEA. The CDR3 spans 12 residues. CDR3 protein: CSVVKHTDTQYF. DNA for the CDR3: TGCAGCGTTGTAAAGCACACAGATACGCAGTATTTT.

The chain employs TRBV5-4 and TRBJ2-1; TRBD2 agrees at 13 bases. The V gene end was trimmed by 0 bases and the J gene end by 4 bases; junction bases not matched to a gene: 7. Per germline, CDR1 SGHNT and CDR2 YYREEE (reference sequence). The CDR3 runs 18 residues. Here the CDR3 DNA reads TGTGCCAGCAGCTTGGGGACTAGCGGGAGCCTGGGTTACAATGAGCAGTTCTTC. Residues: CASSLGTSGSLGYNEQFF. Full variable domain (remainder filled in from reference TRBV5-4 and TRBJ2-1): ETGVTQSPTHLIKTRGQQVTLRCSSQSGHNTVSWYQQALGQGPQFIFQYYREEENGRGNFPPRFSGLQFPNYSSELNVNALELDDSALYLCASSLGTSGSLGYNEQFFGPGTRLTVL.

This chain connects TRBV5-1 to TRBJ2-7; a possible D gene is TRBD2 (6 bases). Trimming took off 5 bases at V and 0 bases at J, with 12 bases between the two ends. Per the germline V gene, CDR1 is SGHRS and CDR2 is YFSETQ. The CDR3 has 14 residues. CDR3 sequence reads: CASSTGGASYEQYF. In nucleotides, the CDR3 is TGCGCCAGCAGTACCGGCGGGGCCTCCTACGAGCAGTACTTC.

This sequence joins TRBV7-6 and TRBJ2-1, with no clear D. The CDR3 sequence is 14 residues long. Trimming shortened V by 2 bases and J by 0 bases, and 5 bases separated the two germline ends. Germline CDR1 reads SGHVS; CDR2 reads FNYEAQ. The CDR3 spells CASSLSSSYNEQFF. As DNA, the CDR3 is TGTGCCAGCAGCTTATCTAGCTCCTACAATGAGCAGTTCTTC.

V usage is TRBV29-1 and J usage is TRBJ2-2, with a possible D match to TRBD1 (6 bases). Trimming left V 5 bases short and J 3 bases short, with 13 bases between. The CDR3 is 14 residues long. CDR1 SQVTM and CDR2 ANQGSEA come from the germline V gene. As DNA, the CDR3 is TGCAGCGTTACAACAGGGTCGTACACCGGGGAGCTGTTTTTT. Translating gives CSVTTGSYTGELFF.

The chain has TRBV7-9 and TRBJ2-7; 11 bases map to TRBD1. The length of the CDR3 is 15 residues. The ends lost 5 bases at V and 6 bases at J; junction bases unmatched: 9. CDR1 and CDR2 from the germline V gene are SEHNR and FQNEAQ (reference sequence). The DNA of the CDR3 is TGTGCCAGCAGCCCCGGACAGGGGGCAAGAAGCGAGCAGTACTTC. It encodes CASSPGQGARSEQYF. The whole variable domain, remainder taken from reference TRBV7-9 and TRBJ2-7, is DTGVSQNPRHKITKRGQNVTFRCDPISEHNRLYWYRQTLGQGPEFLTYFQNEAQLEKSRLLSDRFSAERPKGSFSTLEIQRTEQGDSAMYLCASSPGQGARSEQYFGPGTRLTVT.

This clone showed up just once. The sample has other DNA sequences that encode this CDR3 too. J is TRBJ1-1 and V is TRBV5-4, with a tentative D call TRBD1 (6 bases). CDR1 is SGHNT and CDR2 is YYREEE in the germline V gene (reference sequence). Deletions cut 3 bases from V and 3 bases from J, with 9 bases between. The CDR3 is made up of 13 amino acids. The CDR3 DNA sequence: TGTGCCAGCAGCTCGGACAGTTACACTGAAGCTTTCTTT. Translation gives CASSSDSYTEAFF.

CDR3 coding DNA: TGTGCCAGCAGTTACCGGGTTTGGAACACTGAAGCTTTCTTT. As protein: CASSYRVWNTEAFF. The J gene is TRBJ1-1, the V gene TRBV27; D is ambiguous. The germline V gene encodes CDR1 MNHEY and CDR2 SMNVEV (reference sequence). CDR3 size: 14 residues. V shed 4 bases and J shed 1 base, with 10 bases lying between them.

The chain links TRBV7-8 to TRBJ1-1; D unresolved. CDR3 length: 13 amino acids. Deletions cut 0 bases from V and 11 bases from J, with 13 bases between. CDR1 SGHVS and CDR2 FQNEAQ come from the germline V gene. CDR3 in DNA: TGTGCCAGCAGCTTAGCGCCGGGGTCTGGGGCTTTCTTT. Translating gives CASSLAPGSGAFF.

This clone has more than one count but fewer than ten. The genes are TRBV9 and TRBJ1-2; D is unresolved. The CDR3 sequence is 10 residues long. Germline assignment: CDR1 SGDLS and CDR2 YYNGEE. Between the trimmed V and J ends, which lost 3 bases and 8 bases, there was a span of 5 bases. The CDR3 sequence: CASSGSGYTF. Here the CDR3 DNA reads TGTGCCAGCAGCGGAAGCGGCTACACCTTC.

This chain links TRBV27 with TRBJ1-1; perhaps TRBD1 as D (5 bases). The V end was cut by 3 bases, the J end by 0 bases, with 11 bases between. Germline-derived CDR1 and CDR2 are MNHEY and SMNVEV (reference sequence). The CDR3 sequence is 15 residues long. CDR3 nucleotide sequence: TGTGCCAGCAGTTTGCAGGGATGGATGAACACTGAAGCTTTCTTT. This translates into CASSLQGWMNTEAFF.

The rearrangement links TRBV5-4 to TRBJ1-5; no definite D call. The CDR3 has 12 residues. CDR1 is SGHNT and CDR2 is YYREEE in the germline V gene (reference sequence). The V and J ends lost 5 bases and 6 bases respectively, with 9 bases between them. The CDR3 DNA sequence: TGTGCCAGCAGTACGGTCGGTCAGCCCCAGCATTTT. Protein product: CASSTVGQPQHF.